The rows below give T cell receptor beta chains drawn from one sample of a study of CD8+ T cells in alopecia areata. Produced via immunoSEQ multiplex PCR; TCRdb's table is partial and in-frame only. The sample holds about 290,000 clones, 58% seen once. Sequenced material: CD4+ T cells sorted from blood, taken at week 24, from a patient treated with tofacitinib. These receptors originate from a human donor with alopecia areata. Each CDR3 is given with its conserved first and last residue. D genes are given only for firm matches. Size values are once, few and many counts, or a class for expanded clones, and some rows have none.

size	D	V	length	J	CDR3
NA	NA	TRBV5-1	15	TRBJ2-5	CASRVQGTYQETQYF
NA	NA	TRBV29-1	14	TRBJ1-2	CSVGPRQADYGYTF
NA	NA	TRBV4-2	16	TRBJ2-5	CASSQGPGGGHETQYF
NA	TRBD1	TRBV7-7	13	TRBJ2-7	CASSHDRDNEQYF
few	TRBD1	TRBV4-2	16	TRBJ2-5	CASSQAPTGGQETQYF
few	TRBD1	TRBV18	14	TRBJ1-2	CASSPDRVGSGYTF
few	TRBD2	TRBV29-1	13	TRBJ2-1	CSGASGGANEQFF
NA	TRBD1	TRBV20-1	11	TRBJ2-7	CSAREAGQGIF
few	NA	TRBV5-1	15	TRBJ2-5	CASSLGQREGETQYF
NA	TRBD1	TRBV5-1	15	TRBJ1-2	CASSYGGQGIYGYTF
NA	TRBD1	TRBV27	15	TRBJ1-2	CASSRRTGEAYGYTF
few	NA	TRBV2	10	TRBJ1-4	CASRHEKLFF
few	NA	TRBV7-9	14	TRBJ1-1	CASSLGGLGTEAFF
NA	NA	TRBV19	12	TRBJ2-1	CASSMNDNEQFF
NA	NA	TRBV19	14	TRBJ2-3	CASGSGLRTDTQYF
few	NA	TRBV2	15	TRBJ2-1	CASSEPPIPARVWFF
NA	NA	TRBV9	14	TRBJ2-7	CASSVSGRTHEQYF
NA	NA	TRBV5-6	14	TRBJ1-2	CASRANDRTGGYTF
NA	NA	TRBV27	14	TRBJ1-5	CASSLGVGNQPQHF
NA	NA	TRBV30	19	TRBJ1-4	CAWSVGGTIWGATNEKLFF
NA	TRBD1	TRBV9	14	TRBJ2-5	CASSVRTGEETQYF
NA	TRBD1	TRBV28	17	TRBJ2-4	CASRSSTGTGEGNIQYF
few	NA	TRBV7-9	16	TRBJ1-5	CASSITGRGSNQPQHF
NA	NA	TRBV4-3	15	TRBJ2-6	CASSQIGSGANVLTF
NA	NA	TRBV28	12	TRBJ2-7	CASSFRRGEQYF
few	TRBD2	TRBV29-1	14	TRBJ2-7	CSVEPPGGRDEQYF
NA	TRBD2	TRBV9	15	TRBJ2-1	CASSVGLAANNEQFF
few	NA	TRBV7-8	14	TRBJ1-6	CASSLKWRNSPLHF
NA	NA	TRBV7-3	16	TRBJ2-7	CASSYTPGTVSYEQYF
NA	NA	TRBV30	14	TRBJ1-2	CAWSRQPRSYGYTF
NA	TRBD1	TRBV5-4	15	TRBJ2-1	CASSPGQGNRNEQFF
once	NA	TRBV6-1	16	TRBJ2-7	CASSETHRASGYEQYF
NA	NA	TRBV4-1	18	TRBJ2-4	CASSESRGLRLAKNIQYF
NA	NA	TRBV5-6	14	TRBJ1-6	CASSLGQANSPLHF
NA	NA	TRBV6-5	13	TRBJ1-5	CATRRSANQPQHF
NA	NA	TRBV19	13	TRBJ2-5	CASSIGTEETQYF
few	TRBD1	TRBV30	13	TRBJ1-5	CAWTTGGNQPQHF
NA	TRBD2	TRBV4-1	19	TRBJ2-3	CASSKGLAGVLAPTDTQYF
NA	NA	TRBV6-9	17	TRBJ2-5	CASSYSGFDTYQETQYF
NA	NA	TRBV25-1	13	TRBJ2-5	CASSEPGPQTQYF
NA	NA	TRBV30	13	TRBJ1-5	CAWSGLENQPQHF